This T cell receptor beta chain came from a study of PD-1 blockade in classical Hodgkin lymphoma. CDR3 size: 15 residues. The V end was cut by 1 base, the J end by 5 bases, with 14 bases between. From germline, CDR1 is SEHNR and CDR2 FQNEAQ (reference sequence). Relapses following autologous stem cell transplantation were seen in all patients, with brentuximab vedotin exposure varying. It was by magnetic negative selection that CD4+ T cells were purified from thawed PBMCs. Libraries were prepared by immunoSEQ multiplex PCR; TCRdb keeps only in-frame clonotypes and omits some of them. Of some 26,000 clones listed, about 83% were seen once; the top ten hold under 2%.

This chain joins TRBV7-9 and TRBJ1-1, with D perhaps TRBD1 (5 bases). Sequenced material: CD4+ T cells from blood, taken at baseline. This TCR was recovered from a human donor with classical Hodgkin lymphoma. DNA for the CDR3: TGTGCCAGCAGCTTAGGAGGGGCTGCGGGTACTGAAGCTTTCTTT. As protein: CASSLGGAAGTEAFF.